This record looks at one T cell receptor (beta chain) sequence and its context. Within the sample, other DNA sequences also encode this same CDR3. Generated by immunoSEQ multiplex PCR, the TCRdb table keeps only in-frame clones and is missing some. The sample contains about 140,000 clones, around nine tenths of which appear only once. This specimen belongs to a study of control samples from healthy donors and cancer patients. The CDR3 runs to 15 residues. V was pared by 5 bases and J by 2 bases, with 5 bases of the junction left unmatched. Germline CDR1 is SNHLY and CDR2 is FYNNEI. The gene calls are TRBV2 and TRBJ2-2, with 7 nucleotides matching TRBD1. The origin of this receptor is a man aged 18 to 29 in good health. The sample comprised blood. CDR3 loop: CASSRDRRNTGELFF. The CDR3 DNA is TGTGCCAGCAGTCGGGACAGACGAAACACCGGGGAGCTGTTTTTT.